The 19 T cell receptor beta chains below all came from one sample that was sequenced in a study of T cell responses to AZD1222 COVID-19 vaccine (dated by TCRdb to the early 2020s). Receptors were amplified or captured by the immunoSEQ multiplex PCR assay. Here the immuneACCESS table is served through TCRdb, limited to in-frame sequences with V and J called. Missing clones are a known gap in these copies; in checked studies unresolved V genes cover under half, and the rest lacks a known reason. Counted in this sample were 75,000 to 100,000 clones; 75% to 90% of them appeared once. Clones ranked in the top ten supply 7.5% of the sample. The time point label for this specimen denotes: baseline before first vaccination. The sample here was peripheral blood, taken on day 0 of AZD1222 vaccination. These receptors were collected from an adult in good health.

This rearrangement joins TRBV14 to TRBJ2-7; D unclear. CDR1 is SGHDN, CDR2 FVKESK, per germline. CDR3 length: 15 amino acids. V was shortened by 6 bases and J by 0 bases, with 15 bases between the two germline ends. Here the CDR3 DNA reads TGTGCCAGCAGAACGAAGCTAGTGAGCTCCTACGAGCAGTACTTC. It is translated as CASRTKLVSSYEQYF. Full variable domain (rest looked up from reference TRBV14 and TRBJ2-7): EAGVTQFPSHSVIEKGQTVTLRCDPISGHDNLYWYRRVMGKEIKFLLHFVKESKQDESGMPNNRFLAERTGGTYSTLKVQPAELEDSGVYFCASRTKLVSSYEQYFGPGTRLTVT.

The V and J genes are TRBV28 and TRBJ1-4; D is unclear. Trimming cost V 5 bases and J 6 bases, with 16 bases left between them. This CDR3 is built from 15 residues. Per germline, CDR1 MDHEN and CDR2 SYDVKM. In nucleotides, the CDR3 is TGTGCCAGCAGTCACGTTGGGGAGGAGGATGAAAAACTGTTTTTT. Translated: CASSHVGEEDEKLFF.

This clone was found a few times. This chain uses TRBV11-2 with TRBJ2-7; D not certain. In germline, CDR1 is SGHAT, CDR2 FQNNGV. The CDR3 runs to 14 residues. The ends were cut back, 0 bases at V and 7 bases at J, with 13 bases in the middle. CDR3 sequence: CASSLDAVLGEQYF. For the CDR3, the DNA is TGTGCCAGCAGCTTAGACGCTGTGCTAGGGGAGCAGTACTTC.

This chain joins TRBV27 and TRBJ1-2, with 11 bases lining up with TRBD1. The CDR3 runs 15 residues. V gave up 6 bases and J gave up 7 bases; unmatched junction bases: 10. The germline V gene has CDR1 MNHEY and CDR2 SMNVEV (reference sequence). CDR3 in DNA: TGTGCCAGCAGACAAACCGGGACAGGGGGATTTGGCTACACCTTC. Amino acids: CASRQTGTGGFGYTF.

This chain joins TRBV7-9 and TRBJ1-2, with D unresolved. The CDR3 is 12 residues long. Between the trimmed V and J ends, which lost 0 bases and 8 bases, there was a span of 7 bases. CDR1 is SEHNR, CDR2 FQNEAQ, per germline (reference sequence). The CDR3 nucleotides read TGTGCCAGCAGCTTAGCATGGGAGGGCTACACCTTC. It is translated as CASSLAWEGYTF.

V is TRBV7-3 and J is TRBJ2-2; 8 nucleotides agree with TRBD2. Germline V gene sequence: CDR1 SGHTA, CDR2 FQGTGA. With V trimmed by 0 bases and J by 7 bases, 7 bases remained unmatched. The CDR3 length is 16 residues. The CDR3 coding sequence is TGTGCCAGCAGCTTAACTCCCCGGGGGGGCGTCGGGGAGCTGTTTTTT. This translates into CASSLTPRGGVGELFF.

The chain links TRBV7-3 to TRBJ2-1; perhaps TRBD2 as D (5 bases). The CDR3 has 13 amino acids. The V gene's germline CDR1 is SGHTA and CDR2 FQGTGA. Trimming removed 5 bases at V and 11 bases at J, with 16 bases between. CDR3: CASSRGPDLKQFF. In DNA, the CDR3 is TGTGCCAGCAGCCGGGGTCCCGACCTTAAGCAGTTCTTC.

The chain links TRBV7-3 to TRBJ2-2; 10 nucleotides align to TRBD2. The V gene end was trimmed by 5 bases and the J gene end by 6 bases; junction bases not matched to a gene: 9. This CDR3 has 16 residues. Per the germline V gene, CDR1 is SGHTA and CDR2 is FQGTGA. Here the CDR3 DNA reads TGTGCCAGCAGCCCAAGTCGGACTAGCGGTTCCGGGGAGCTGTTTTTT. Its protein is CASSPSRTSGSGELFF.

The rearrangement links TRBV18 to TRBJ1-5, with 7 nucleotides matching TRBD1. The germline gives CDR1 KGHSH, CDR2 LQKENI. This CDR3 comprises 15 residues. Trimming at V came to 5 bases and at J to 0 bases, leaving 4 bases not matched to a gene. CDR3 residues: CASSSDRASNQPQHF. The CDR3 DNA reads as TGTGCCAGCTCATCCGACAGGGCTAGCAATCAGCCCCAGCATTTT.

This clone was observed once. V gene TRBV24-1 combines with J gene TRBJ2-7; D is unclear. Germline V gene data show CDR1 as KGHDR and CDR2 as SFDVKD. This CDR3 region has 14 residues. Trimming left V 12 bases short and J 0 bases short, with 17 bases between. DNA of the CDR3: TGTGCCTCTGACGTTTCTACAATCTCCTACGAGCAGTACTTC. It yields the protein CASDVSTISYEQYF.

This clone was seen once. The chain has TRBV5-4 and TRBJ2-1; 11 bases are shared with TRBD2. The CDR3 loop spans 16 amino acids. After removal of 0 bases from V and 3 bases from J, the junction contained 2 bases not matched to a gene. Looked up from germline, CDR1 is SGHNT and CDR2 is YYREEE (reference sequence). DNA for the CDR3: TGTGCCAGCAGCTTGGACACTAGCGGGGGCTACAATGAGCAGTTCTTC. This sequence encodes CASSLDTSGGYNEQFF.

This rearrangement joins TRBV7-8 to TRBJ2-1; 7 nucleotides align to TRBD2. In germline, CDR1 is SGHVS, CDR2 FQNEAQ. CDR3 length: 15 residues. The V segment lost 4 bases and the J segment 2 bases; nucleotides outside the gene matches: 5. This chain's CDR3 is CASSSLAVTYNEQFF. In DNA, the CDR3 is TGTGCCAGCAGCTCGCTAGCGGTCACCTACAATGAGCAGTTCTTC.

The chain joins TRBV7-2 to TRBJ1-1; D is possibly TRBD1 (5 bases). The CDR3 extends over 14 amino acids. CDR1 and CDR2 (germline): SGHTA, FQGNSA. Trimming pared 8 bases from V and 5 bases from J, leaving 18 bases between. The CDR3 loop is CASGPGRRGTEAFF. As DNA, the CDR3 is TGTGCCAGCGGACCAGGGCGTAGGGGAACTGAAGCTTTCTTT.

The chain is built from TRBV21-1 and TRBJ2-2. TRBV21-1 is classified as a pseudogene. CDR3 length: 16 residues. The chain's CDR3 is CASSKDRDTNTGELFF. CDR3 nucleotide sequence: TGTGCCAGCAGCAAGGACCGAGACACCAACACCGGGGAGCTGTTTTTT.

The chain uses TRBV5-1 and TRBJ2-5; 7 bases match TRBD1. J gave up 3 bases and V 1 base, and 6 bases lay outside the gene matches. Germline CDR1 reads SGHRS; CDR2 reads YFSETQ. CDR3 size: 15 residues. CDR3 sequence reads: CASSLNPTGKETQYF. Written as DNA, the CDR3 is TGCGCCAGCAGCTTGAACCCGACAGGGAAAGAGACCCAGTACTTC.

The rearrangement uses TRBV28 and TRBJ2-3, with 11 bases lining up with TRBD2. Germline V gives CDR1 MDHEN, CDR2 SYDVKM. The V gene end was trimmed by 5 bases and the J gene end by 3 bases; junction bases not matched to a gene: 4. The CDR3 length is 15 residues. In DNA, the CDR3 is TGTGCCAGCAGTACCGGGACTAGCGGAACAGATACGCAGTATTTT. It codes for CASSTGTSGTDTQYF.

The CDR3 sequence: CASSVGQETQYF. The DNA of the CDR3 is TGCGCCAGCAGCGTCGGTCAAGAGACCCAGTACTTC. This chain links TRBV5-1 with TRBJ2-5; D remains unclear. The length of the CDR3 is 12 residues. Germline CDR1 and CDR2: SGHRS and YFSETQ. Between the trimmed V and J ends, which lost 4 bases and 2 bases, there was a span of 6 bases.

The V gene is TRBV28, the J gene TRBJ2-6; D is uncertain. Per the germline V gene, CDR1 is MDHEN and CDR2 is SYDVKM. Trimming left V 8 bases short and J 0 bases short, with 14 bases between. The CDR3 extends over 16 amino acids. Here the CDR3 DNA reads TGTGCCAGCCACTTTGGGGTATCCTCTGGGGCCAACGTCCTGACTTTC. This codes for CASHFGVSSGANVLTF.

On this clone itself: At one of its ends the junction is not consistent with the germline gene, which may arise from a read error. The chain joins TRBV7-7 to TRBJ2-7, with D possibly TRBD1 on 6 matching bases. This CDR3 is built from 15 residues. Per the germline V gene, CDR1 is SSHAT and CDR2 is FNYEAQ (reference sequence). CDR3 region: CASSLGAGDLYEQYF. CDR3 sequence (DNA): TGTGCTAGCAGCCTGGGGGCAGGGGACCTCTACGAGCAGTACTTC. The full variable domain, completed using reference TRBV7-7 and TRBJ2-7, is GAGVSQSPRYKVTKRGQDVTLRCDPISSHATLYWYQQALGQGPEFLTYFNYEAQPDKSGLPSDRFSAERPEGSISTLTIQRTEQRDSAMYRCASSLGAGDLYEQYFGPGTRLTVT.